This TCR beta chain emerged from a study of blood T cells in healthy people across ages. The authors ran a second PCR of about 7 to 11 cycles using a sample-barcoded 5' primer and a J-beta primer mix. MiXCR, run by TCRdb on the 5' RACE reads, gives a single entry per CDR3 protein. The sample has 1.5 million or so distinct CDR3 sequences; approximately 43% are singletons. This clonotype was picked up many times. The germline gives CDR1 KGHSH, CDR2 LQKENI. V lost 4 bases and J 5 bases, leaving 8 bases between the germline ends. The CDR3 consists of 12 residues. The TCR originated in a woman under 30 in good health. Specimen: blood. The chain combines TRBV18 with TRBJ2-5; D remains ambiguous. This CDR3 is CASSLPLETQYF. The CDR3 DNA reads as TGTGCCAGCTCACTTCCGTTGGAGACCCAGTACTTC.